The text below deals with one T cell receptor beta chain. As yet, its antigen is unknown. This sample was taken from a study of shared clonotypes between healthy human individuals. Overall study findings and caveats: The generation probabilities recorded for non-shared clonotypes fell below those of clonotypes shared by all four donors. Incomplete sequencing of sorted subsets was indicated by rarefaction despite large depth.

The table came from immunoSEQ multiplex PCR; TCRdb's copy has only in-frame clones and leaves some out. The sample lists some 500,000 clones, about 96% occurring once. Per germline, CDR1 GTSNPN and CDR2 SVGIG (reference sequence). The CDR3 contains 13 residues. Trimming took off 3 bases at V and 1 base at J, with 7 bases between the two ends. This receptor was obtained from a woman aged 25 to 45 in good health. The chain carries TRBV30 and TRBJ1-3; D remains unclear. Material: naive CD4+ T cells sorted from blood. The subset was: CD45RA+ positively selected. The CDR3 DNA reads TGTGCCTGGAGAAGTTCTTCTGGAAACACCATATATTTT. It yields the protein CAWRSSSGNTIYF.